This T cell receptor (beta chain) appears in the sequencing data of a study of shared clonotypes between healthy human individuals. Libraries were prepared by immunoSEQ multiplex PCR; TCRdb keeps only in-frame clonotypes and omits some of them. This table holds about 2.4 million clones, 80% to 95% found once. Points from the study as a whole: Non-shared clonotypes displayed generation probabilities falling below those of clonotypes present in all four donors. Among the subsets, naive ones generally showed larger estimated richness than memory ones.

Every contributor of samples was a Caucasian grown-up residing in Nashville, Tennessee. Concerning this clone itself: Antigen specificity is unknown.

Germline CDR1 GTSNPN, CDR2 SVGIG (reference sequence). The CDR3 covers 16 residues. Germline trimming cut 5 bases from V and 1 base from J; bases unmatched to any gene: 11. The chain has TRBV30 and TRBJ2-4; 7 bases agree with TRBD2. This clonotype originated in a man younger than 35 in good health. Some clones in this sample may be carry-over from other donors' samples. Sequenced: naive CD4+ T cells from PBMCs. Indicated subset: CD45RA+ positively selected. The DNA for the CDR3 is TGTGCCTGGGGCCCCGTGGGAGGGTTGGCCAAAAACATTCAGTACTTC. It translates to CAWGPVGGLAKNIQYF.